Below are 12 T cell receptor beta chains sequenced from a single sample in a study of blood T cell repertoires in COVID-19. Here immunoSEQ multiplex PCR was the method, and the copy in TCRdb shows in-frame clones only, minus some. The table has some 150,000 clones, more than 75% seen once. Sequencing input: peripheral blood. Receptor source: a human donor in a cohort sampled during active COVID-19.

The chain joins TRBV3-1 (or the pseudogene TRBV3-2) to TRBJ1-2; 7 positions match TRBD1. V gave up 4 bases and J gave up 4 bases; unmatched junction bases: 9. Per germline, CDR1 LGHDT and CDR2 YNNKEL (reference sequence). This CDR3 is 15 amino acids long. Here the CDR3 reads CASSLGTARGYGYTF. In nucleotides, the CDR3 is TGTGCCAGCAGCCTCGGGACAGCGAGGGGCTATGGCTACACCTTC.

The chain links TRBV6-1 to TRBJ2-7; unclear D gene. CDR3 length: 16 amino acids. Deletions cut 0 bases from V and 0 bases from J, with 12 bases between. CDR1 and CDR2 from the germline V gene are MNHNS and SASEGT. The CDR3 spells CASSEAHPQVSYEQYF. Here the CDR3 DNA reads TGTGCCAGCAGTGAAGCGCACCCCCAGGTCTCCTACGAGCAGTACTTC.

The rearrangement joins TRBV28 to TRBJ1-2, with 10 bases aligning to TRBD1. Germline lookup yields CDR1 MDHEN and CDR2 SYDVKM. Losses at the gene ends were 3 bases for V and 2 bases for J; bases not matched to a gene: 12. The CDR3 length is 18 residues. The CDR3 spells CASSLYPGQGNGNYGYTF. The DNA for the CDR3 is TGTGCCAGCAGTTTGTATCCGGGACAGGGGAACGGGAACTATGGCTACACCTTC.

V usage is TRBV28 and J usage is TRBJ1-5; D is possibly TRBD1 (6 bases). In germline, CDR1 is MDHEN, CDR2 SYDVKM. The CDR3 runs to 17 residues. Trimming left V 2 bases short and J 0 bases short, with 14 bases between. The DNA of the CDR3 is TGTGCCAGCAGTTTAATCGGGGACATTTATAGCAATCAGCCCCAGCATTTT. Protein product: CASSLIGDIYSNQPQHF.

The J gene is TRBJ1-6, the V gene TRBV6-1; the D gene is possibly TRBD1 (5 bases). Germline CDR1 and CDR2: MNHNS and SASEGT. Trimming removed 3 bases from V and 6 bases from J, with 18 bases in between. The CDR3 has 17 amino acids. The CDR3 reads CASSDDRMGRANSPLHF. The DNA for the CDR3 is TGTGCCAGCAGTGACGACCGGATGGGCAGGGCTAATTCACCCCTCCACTTT.

The V gene is TRBV4-1, the J gene TRBJ1-1, with 7 bases identical to TRBD1. The length of the CDR3 is 13 residues. The germline V gene has CDR1 MGHRA and CDR2 YSYEKL. V dropped 2 bases and J dropped 6; count of bases not matched to a gene: 3. CDR3 loop: CASSQNRGPEAFF. CDR3 DNA: TGCGCCAGCAGCCAAAACAGGGGCCCTGAAGCTTTCTTT.

This clone was picked up a small number of times. The rearrangement links TRBV6-1 to TRBJ1-5; the D gene is possibly TRBD1 (5 bases). With 2 bases removed from V and 7 bases from J, the gap between germline ends came to 15 bases. Germline lookup yields CDR1 MNHNS and CDR2 SASEGT. The CDR3 contains 15 residues. The CDR3 DNA reads TGTGCCAGCAGTGAATTTTGGCGGGGGAACCAGCCCCAGCATTTT. Residues: CASSEFWRGNQPQHF.

The chain employs TRBV7-8 and TRBJ1-5; D perhaps matches TRBD1 (5 bases). The CDR3 length is 13 residues. Trimming pared 5 bases from V and 4 bases from J, leaving 9 bases between. Per the germline V gene, CDR1 is SGHVS and CDR2 is FQNEAQ. CDR3 loop: CASSRGGNQPQHF. The DNA of the CDR3 is TGTGCCAGCAGCAGGGGTGGGAATCAGCCCCAGCATTTT.

CDR3 protein: CAWSLRAGANEQFF. As DNA, the CDR3 is TGTGCCTGGAGTTTAAGAGCGGGGGCCAATGAGCAGTTCTTC. The J gene is TRBJ2-1, the V gene TRBV30, with 8 bases that match TRBD2. Germline CDR1 GTSNPN, CDR2 SVGIG (reference sequence). Trimming removed 2 bases from V and 6 bases from J; junction bases left unmatched: 6. The CDR3 consists of 14 residues.

The chain employs TRBV7-2 and TRBJ2-5, with D perhaps TRBD2 (5 bases). There are 13 residues in the CDR3. Between the trimmed V and J ends, which lost 2 bases and 9 bases, there was a span of 13 bases. Germline V CDR1 and CDR2: SGHTA, FQGNSA. CDR3 coding DNA: TGTGCCAGCAGCTTAAGCGGTGAATGGGCCCAGTACTTC. Protein product: CASSLSGEWAQYF.

The V gene is TRBV19, the J gene TRBJ1-6, with TRBD1 matching over 7 bases. Per germline, CDR1 LNHDA and CDR2 SQIVND (reference sequence). Trimming cost V 5 bases and J 8 bases; bases outside gene matches: 6. This CDR3 region has 14 residues. In DNA, the CDR3 is TGTGCCAGTAGTCCCAGACAGGGTCATTCACCCCTCCACTTT. As protein: CASSPRQGHSPLHF. The whole variable domain, filled in from reference TRBV19 and TRBJ1-6, reads DGGITQSPKYLFRKEGQNVTLSCEQNLNHDAMYWYRQDPGQGLRLIYYSQIVNDFQKGDIAEGYSVSREKKESFPLTVTSAQKNPTAFYLCASSPRQGHSPLHFGNGTRLTVT.

The chain is built from TRBV2 and TRBJ2-1; TRBD2 might be the D (6 bases). This CDR3 contains 10 residues. Trimming pared 8 bases from V and 10 bases from J, leaving 9 bases between. Germline lookup yields CDR1 SNHLY and CDR2 FYNNEI. CDR3 sequence: CASQRGEQFF. CDR3 in DNA: TGTGCCAGCCAACGGGGGGAGCAGTTCTTC.